This T cell receptor beta chain is from a study of T cell responses to AZD1222 COVID-19 vaccine. Regarding the study as a whole: Clonal diversity may have been underestimated, and the donors were mostly white British, with more females than males.

With respect to this clone: Its target is not known.

TCRdb's table, derived via immunoSEQ multiplex PCR, lists solely in-frame clones and lacks some. The sample has 70,000 or so clones, less than 85% seen once. The germline gives CDR1 KGHSH, CDR2 LQKENI. The length of the CDR3 is 17 residues. V trimming: 0 bases; J trimming: 1 base; junction bases outside the gene matches: 8. The specimen was peripheral blood, collected 28 days after the second AZD1222 dose. The rearrangement links TRBV18 to TRBJ1-1, with TRBD1 identical over 7 bases. The source is an adult who received the AZD1222 COVID-19 vaccine. The CDR3 nucleotides read TGTGCCAGCTCACCACCCCCAGGGGGTATAAAGAACACTGAAGCTTTCTTT. Translated, it gives CASSPPPGGIKNTEAFF.